This T cell receptor (beta chain) was sequenced during a study of siplizumab effects on memory and regulatory T cells. Regarding this clone: The antigen is not known.

With 5 bases removed from V and 1 base from J, the gap between germline ends came to 14 bases. The CDR3 has 15 amino acids. Germline CDR1 reads SEHNR; CDR2 reads FQNEAQ (reference sequence). Sequenced by immunoSEQ multiplex PCR; TCRdb stores in-frame clones only, minus some. The table lists around 87,000 clones, about 90% of them singletons, with about 15% in the top ten. Regarding the study as a whole: A minor share of alloreactive clones matched unstimulated subsets. Significant reduction of alloreactive sequences traceable to unstimulated CD4+ memory cells was observed with siplizumab. The authors did not confirm suppressive function in proliferating Tregs from siplizumab cultures.

What was sequenced was CD4+ T cells sorted from blood. The V call is TRBV7-9, the J call TRBJ1-1; maybe TRBD1 (6 bases). The clonotype comes from a human donor in good health. The CDR3 sequence is CASSPVTGTNTEAFF. The CDR3, as DNA: TGTGCCAGCAGCCCGGTTACAGGGACGAACACTGAAGCTTTCTTT.